These 27 T cell receptor beta chains were sequenced from one sample in a study of spatial heterogeneity in lung cancer. Indicated time point: blood at routine non-recurrence follow-up after resection. TCRdb independently ran MiXCR on the 5' RACE reads; one entry per CDR3 protein. Among roughly 10,000 distinct CDR3 sequences listed, under 25% were seen once. The sample here was PBMCs, taken at follow-up. The source is a male donor with early-stage non-small cell lung cancer.

The chain uses TRBV10-1 and TRBJ2-7, with D possibly being TRBD2 (6 bases). Deletions cut 4 bases from V and 7 bases from J, with 14 bases between. CDR3 length: 13 amino acids. Germline V gene sequence: CDR1 WNHNN, CDR2 SYGVQD (reference sequence). Here the CDR3 reads CASSGLRRDEQYF. In DNA, the CDR3 is TGCGCCAGCAGTGGACTTCGGAGGGATGAGCAGTACTTC.

This clonotype was recorded at least ten times. The rearrangement joins TRBV6-5 to TRBJ2-1; D is possibly TRBD1 or TRBD2 (5 bases each). This CDR3 spans 17 amino acids. Trimming shortened V by 2 bases and J by 3 bases, and 17 bases separated the two germline ends. The germline V gene encodes CDR1 MNHEY and CDR2 SVGAGI. As DNA, the CDR3 is TGTGCCAGCAGTTACCCCCCCCAGGGCGCGGGCTACAATGAGCAGTTCTTC. It is translated as CASSYPPQGAGYNEQFF.

CDR3 sequence reads: CASSYRFPGGGNTIYF. In DNA, the CDR3 is TGTGCCAGCAGTTATCGCTTCCCCGGGGGTGGAAACACCATATATTTT. V usage is TRBV6-5 and J usage is TRBJ1-3, with TRBD1 as a possible D gene (5 bases). Germline V CDR1 and CDR2: MNHEY, SVGAGI. Trimming took off 3 bases at V and 3 bases at J, with 15 bases between the two ends. CDR3 length equals 16 residues.

In its sample, this clonotype was seen many times. V and J are TRBV28 and TRBJ2-4, with TRBD2 identical over 13 bases. CDR1 and CDR2 from the germline V gene are MDHEN and SYDVKM. The CDR3 runs to 19 residues. V trimming: 3 bases; J trimming: 6 bases; junction bases outside the gene matches: 14. The chain's CDR3 is CASSFAPLLAGGPLNIQYF. Here the CDR3 DNA reads TGTGCCAGCAGTTTTGCCCCACTACTAGCGGGGGGGCCGTTAAACATTCAGTACTTC.

This chain uses TRBV27 with TRBJ2-3; no clear D gene. Germline loops: CDR1 MNHEY, CDR2 SMNVEV (reference sequence). V was shortened by 5 bases and J by 0 bases, with 15 bases between the two germline ends. The CDR3 length is 16 residues. This chain's CDR3 is CASSPQSRLSTDTQYF. The CDR3, as DNA: TGTGCCAGCAGTCCCCAGTCAAGGTTGAGCACAGATACGCAGTATTTT.

This clonotype showed up just a few times. The chain has TRBV5-1 and TRBJ2-7; 7 bases line up with TRBD1. CDR1 is SGHRS and CDR2 is YFSETQ in the germline V gene. CDR3 length: 14 amino acids. Trimming took 1 base from V and 2 from J; bases not matched to a gene: 3. CDR3 sequence: CASSLTGTAYEQYF. CDR3 DNA: TGCGCCAGCAGCTTGACCGGGACAGCCTACGAGCAGTACTTC.

This clonotype was seen only a few times. The chain uses TRBV6-1 and TRBJ1-2; 7 positions agree with TRBD1. CDR1 is MNHNS, CDR2 SASEGT, per germline. The CDR3 length is 14 residues. V dropped 1 base and J dropped 5; count of bases not matched to a gene: 4. The CDR3 loop reads CASSEDRGGYGYTF. CDR3 nucleotides: TGTGCCAGCAGTGAAGACAGGGGAGGTTATGGCTACACCTTC.

This clonotype is deemed medium-sized. The V gene is TRBV9, the J gene TRBJ2-7, with 9 bases lining up with TRBD1. The CDR3 sequence is 16 residues long. The germline V gene encodes CDR1 SGDLS and CDR2 YYNGEE. The trim removed 4 bases at V and 0 bases at J, leaving 8 bases unmatched. The CDR3 loop is CASSQGQGSSSYEQYF. Here the CDR3 DNA reads TGTGCCAGCAGCCAAGGACAGGGGTCGAGCTCCTACGAGCAGTACTTC. The entire variable domain, with the rest obtained from reference TRBV9 and TRBJ2-7, is as follows: DSGVTQTPKHLITATGQRVTLRCSPRSGDLSVYWYQQSLDQGLQFLIQYYNGEERAKGNILERFSAQQFPDLHSELNLSSLELGDSALYFCASSQGQGSSSYEQYFGPGTRLTVT.

The genes are TRBV27 and TRBJ2-2; D not certain. V dropped 3 bases and J dropped 6 bases, with 8 bases sitting between them. Germline CDR1 MNHEY, CDR2 SMNVEV (reference sequence). This CDR3 spans 13 amino acids. CDR3 amino acids: CASSFAGPGELFF. The DNA of the CDR3 is TGTGCCAGCAGTTTTGCTGGACCCGGGGAGCTGTTTTTT.

This clonotype was counted many times. The chain combines TRBV24-1 with TRBJ2-5, with 8 bases matching TRBD1. The CDR3 is 14 amino acids. CDR1 KGHDR and CDR2 SFDVKD come from the germline V gene. The junction had 9 bases not matched to a gene; V was cut back by 9 bases and J by 4 bases. The CDR3 region is CATGGQGVRETQYF. The CDR3 nucleotides read TGTGCCACCGGCGGACAGGGCGTCCGAGAGACCCAGTACTTC.

This clonotype rates as medium-sized. The chain has TRBV7-2 and TRBJ2-7; 7 positions match TRBD2. From germline, CDR1 is SGHTA and CDR2 FQGNSA. Trimming took 5 bases from V and 6 from J; bases not matched to a gene: 7. This CDR3 is 13 amino acids long. This CDR3 is CASSPRGSREQYF. CDR3 in DNA: TGTGCCAGCAGCCCGCGCGGGAGCCGCGAGCAGTACTTC.

This clonotype was seen many times. The V and J genes are TRBV18 and TRBJ1-2; D is undetermined. V gave up 2 bases and J gave up 8 bases, with 9 bases separating them. The CDR3 contains 12 residues. Germline CDR1 reads KGHSH; CDR2 reads LQKENI. The CDR3 DNA reads as TGTGCCAGCTCACCAGGGTCTGGCGGCTACACCTTC. Translation gives CASSPGSGGYTF.

This clonotype was counted ten times or more. This chain links TRBV29-1 with TRBJ2-5; tentatively, D is TRBD1 or TRBD2 (5 bases each). This CDR3 comprises 15 residues. Germline-derived CDR1 and CDR2 are SQVTM and ANQGSEA. The V gene lost 1 base and the J gene lost 2 bases, with 14 bases spanning the gap. CDR3 sequence reads: CSVEGGAQGQETQYF. Written as DNA, the CDR3 is TGCAGCGTTGAAGGAGGGGCCCAGGGACAAGAGACCCAGTACTTC.

This clonotype occurred many times. The chain is built from TRBV24-1 and TRBJ2-5, with 12 positions matching TRBD1. Germline assignment: CDR1 KGHDR and CDR2 SFDVKD. V dropped 0 bases and J dropped 7; count of bases not matched to a gene: 11. The CDR3 totals 18 residues. For the CDR3, the DNA is TGTGCCACCAGTGATTTGCCCGGGACAGGGGGCTTGGAAGTGACCCAGTACTTC. Translation gives CATSDLPGTGGLEVTQYF.

The table lists this clonotype with a few counts. The rearrangement joins TRBV20-1 to TRBJ2-7, with D perhaps TRBD1 (6 bases). With 0 bases removed from V and 0 bases from J, the gap between germline ends came to 9 bases. This CDR3 has 14 amino acids. Germline CDR1 DFQATT, CDR2 SNEGSKA (reference sequence). The CDR3 loop reads CSAREQGISYEQYF. As DNA, the CDR3 is TGCAGTGCTAGAGAACAGGGTATCTCCTACGAGCAGTACTTC.

For this clonotype: A much more abundant neighbour one base away suggests this may be a read error. The V call is TRBV4-2, the J call TRBJ2-5; 7 bases line up with TRBD1. The V segment lost 4 bases and the J segment 2 bases; nucleotides outside the gene matches: 4. Germline V gives CDR1 LGHNA, CDR2 YNFKEQ. CDR3 length equals 14 residues. The CDR3 is CASSLGQRQETQYF. The CDR3 DNA is TGTGCCAGCAGCCTGGGACAGAGACAAGAGACCCAGTACTTC.

The chain links TRBV6-6 to TRBJ2-1; D may be TRBD2 (6 bases). This CDR3 has 17 amino acids. V lost 2 bases and J lost 0, with 14 bases in between. CDR1 is MNHNY and CDR2 is SVGAGI in the germline V gene (reference sequence). Written as DNA, the CDR3 is TGTGCCAGCAGTTACGTGCCGGGACTGGACTCCTACAATGAGCAGTTCTTC. It codes for CASSYVPGLDSYNEQFF.

The chain uses TRBV16 and TRBJ2-7, with no clear D. The V end was cut by 0 bases, the J end by 5 bases, with 5 bases between. Per the germline V gene, CDR1 is KGHSY and CDR2 is FQNENV. This CDR3 region has 12 residues. This chain's CDR3 is CASSQSRDEQYF. The CDR3 nucleotides read TGTGCCAGCAGCCAATCTAGGGACGAGCAGTACTTC.

This clonotype was recorded many times. This chain uses TRBV14 with TRBJ2-2; 14 nucleotides line up with TRBD2. The V gene's germline CDR1 is SGHDN and CDR2 FVKESK. CDR3 length: 18 residues. Trimming cost V 2 bases and J 6 bases; bases outside gene matches: 8. CDR3 DNA: TGTGCCAGCAGCCAACGGGGGACTAGCGGGAGACAACCCGGGGAGCTGTTTTTT. Its protein is CASSQRGTSGRQPGELFF.

This clonotype was recorded many times. V and J are TRBV20-1 and TRBJ2-5; D unresolved. CDR1 and CDR2 from the germline V gene are DFQATT and SNEGSKA (reference sequence). With 0 bases removed from V and 3 bases from J, the gap between germline ends came to 8 bases. The CDR3 covers 13 residues. In DNA, the CDR3 is TGCAGTGCTAGAGATATGGGCGAAGAGACCCAGTACTTC. Translating gives CSARDMGEETQYF.

J is TRBJ2-1 and V is TRBV6-1, with 8 bases identical to TRBD2. Germline-derived CDR1 and CDR2 are MNHNS and SASEGT. The ends lost 1 base at V and 13 bases at J; junction bases unmatched: 6. The CDR3 is made up of 13 amino acids. CDR3 in amino acids: CASSEGAGTSQFF. The CDR3 region has the DNA TGTGCCAGCAGTGAAGGAGCCGGGACTAGTCAGTTCTTC.

The chain joins TRBV5-1 to TRBJ2-7; TRBD1 aligns across 7 bases. CDR1 and CDR2 from the germline V gene are SGHRS and YFSETQ. V lost 0 bases to trimming and J lost 2 bases; unmatched junction nucleotides: 5. The CDR3 loop spans 15 amino acids. The CDR3 DNA reads TGCGCCAGCAGCTTGGGGACAGGCCCGGCCTACGAGCAGTACTTC. Its protein is CASSLGTGPAYEQYF.

This sequence joins TRBV12-2 and TRBJ2-7; TRBD1, the table's D call, was not compared with the DNA. TRBV12-2 is classified as a pseudogene. This CDR3 is 12 amino acids long. CDR3 region: CASPRGGAEQYF. DNA of the CDR3: TGTGCAAGCCCCCGGGGGGGGGCCGAGCAGTACTTC.

Ten or more counts support this clonotype. The rearrangement uses TRBV30 and TRBJ1-3, with D possibly being TRBD1 (5 bases). Deletions cut 2 bases from V and 0 bases from J, with 17 bases between. The CDR3 totals 17 residues. CDR1 is GTSNPN, CDR2 SVGIG, per germline (reference sequence). The CDR3 loop is CAWSRAGRHLSGNTIYF. The DNA for the CDR3 is TGTGCCTGGAGTCGGGCAGGGCGTCACCTCTCTGGAAACACCATATATTTT.

This clonotype is labeled as medium-sized. The V call is TRBV7-8, the J call TRBJ1-1; D uncertain. The CDR3 length is 15 residues. Per germline, CDR1 SGHVS and CDR2 FQNEAQ. Trimming took 1 base from V and 6 from J, leaving 15 bases between them. The CDR3 DNA reads TGTGCCAGCAGCTTAGTTCCCGTGGAAGCGCCTGAAGCTTTCTTT. Translation gives CASSLVPVEAPEAFF.

V gene TRBV5-1 combines with J gene TRBJ1-1; the match to TRBD1 covers 9 bases. The germline gives CDR1 SGHRS, CDR2 YFSETQ. This CDR3 has 16 residues. The ends lost 2 bases at V and 4 bases at J; junction bases unmatched: 9. CDR3 in DNA: TGCGCCAGCAGCTTAAAACAGGGGGCGGGCGTCACTGAAGCTTTCTTT. This codes for CASSLKQGAGVTEAFF.

This clonotype is deemed medium-sized (0.01 to 0.1%). The chain combines TRBV2 with TRBJ2-6; D is ambiguous. Per germline, CDR1 SNHLY and CDR2 FYNNEI. The CDR3 totals 15 residues. Trimming took off 5 bases at V and 0 bases at J, with 8 bases between the two ends. The CDR3 DNA is TGTGCCAGCAGTCAACAGCGCTCTGGGGCCAACGTCCTGACTTTC. Amino acids: CASSQQRSGANVLTF.